This T cell receptor beta chain is drawn from a study of blood T cell repertoires in COVID-19. Study at large: Italy, Spain and the United States were the sources of the convalescent and acute COVID-19 samples. In each case, the material was cDNA or gDNA derived from T cells, B-cell-depleted T cells, or PBMCs.

The authors' processing: Using reference gene primer amplification, nucleated cell counts were estimated. The table came from immunoSEQ multiplex PCR; TCRdb's copy has only in-frame clones and leaves some out. The DNA was the basis for D and trimming; V, J and clone size are from that table. Found here are about 100,000 clones, about 91% of them singletons; the top ten hold less than 4.5%. Germline CDR1 SGDLS, CDR2 YYNGEE. The CDR3 consists of 17 residues. After removal of 0 bases from V and 0 bases from J, the junction contained 2 bases not matched to a gene. The genes are TRBV9 and TRBJ2-6; 8 bases map to TRBD1. The sample was peripheral blood. This TCR came from a man aged 18 to 29 with acute or convalescent COVID-19. The CDR3 bases are TGTGCCAGCAGCGTAGGGGACAGGTTCTCTGGGGCCAACGTCCTGACTTTC. It codes for CASSVGDRFSGANVLTF.